Listed below are T cell receptor beta chains from one sample, sequenced in a study of blood T cell repertoires in COVID-19. Measured with immunoSEQ multiplex PCR; TCRdb has only the in-frame clones, and not every one. The sample shows about 300,000 clones, 88% of them seen only once. Sample: peripheral blood. The receptors originated from a man aged 18 to 29 with active or convalescent COVID-19. CDR3s include the opening cysteine and the closing phenylalanine or tryptophan. D genes are given only for firm matches. Size is stated for part of the rows, as once, few or many counts, or as a class when the clone is expanded.

>.|TRBV6-1|TRBJ1-6|.
CASSEVGSSYNSPLHF
TGTGCCAGCAGTGAAGTAGGGAGCTCCTATAATTCACCCCTCCACTTT
>.|TRBV6-2/TRBV6-3|TRBJ1-5|.
CASSYGQYSNQPQHF
TGTGCCAGCAGTTACGGCCAGTATAGCAATCAGCCCCAGCATTTT
>TRBD1|TRBV16|TRBJ2-1|.
CASSQDRGGNEQFF
TGTGCCAGCAGCCAGGACAGGGGCGGGAATGAGCAGTTCTTC
>TRBD1|TRBV4-1|TRBJ1-1|.
CASSQVGTGRTTEAFF
TGCGCCAGCAGCCAAGTTGGGACAGGGCGAACCACTGAAGCTTTCTTT
>.|TRBV10-1|TRBJ2-2|once
CASSEEQGNTGELFF
TGCGCCAGCAGTGAGGAACAGGGGAACACCGGGGAGCTGTTTTTT
>TRBD1|TRBV19|TRBJ1-1|.
CASSGTGSLMNTEAFF
TGTGCCAGTAGCGGGACAGGGTCCCTAATGAACACTGAAGCTTTCTTT
>TRBD1|TRBV5-6|TRBJ1-1|few
CASSLIRDSLMNTEAFF
TGTGCCAGCAGCTTAATCCGGGACAGCTTAATGAACACTGAAGCTTTCTTT
>.|TRBV12-3/TRBV12-4|TRBJ1-3|.
CASTGRNTIYF
TGTGCCAGCACGGGTAGAAACACCATATATTTT
>TRBD1|TRBV13|TRBJ2-7|once
CASSPGQGNYEQYF
TGTGCCAGCAGCCCGGGACAGGGAAACTACGAGCAGTACTTC
>TRBD1|TRBV4-1|TRBJ2-1|.
CASSHPDREMYNNEQFF
TGCGCCAGCAGCCATCCGGACAGGGAAATGTACAACAATGAGCAGTTCTTC
>.|TRBV7-8|TRBJ2-7|.
CASSTGEGDEQYF
TGTGCCAGCAGCACAGGTGAGGGGGACGAGCAGTACTTC
>.|TRBV6-5|TRBJ1-2|.
CASTRAGRNYGYTF
TGTGCCAGCACACGTGCGGGGAGGAACTATGGCTACACCTTC
>.|TRBV5-1|TRBJ1-4|.
CASSPRGNEKLFF
TGCGCCAGCAGCCCCAGGGGTAATGAAAAACTGTTTTTT
>.|TRBV3-1/TRBV3-2|TRBJ1-5|.
CASSLRGGPQHF
TGTGCCAGCAGCCTCCGGGGGGGGCCCCAGCATTTT